The rows below give T cell receptor beta chains drawn from one sample of a study of blood T cell repertoires in COVID-19. Generated by immunoSEQ multiplex PCR, the TCRdb table keeps only in-frame clones and is missing some. This sample has 240,000 or so clones; roughly 87% occur once, and the top ten carry approximately 7.9%. The sequencing input was peripheral blood. The source of these receptors is a man aged 55 to 70 who had recovered from COVID-19. The CDR3 runs from the conserved cysteine through the conserved F or W. D genes are given only for firm matches. Clone sizes are given selectively: once, few, many, or a class where the clone is expanded.

J gene,clone size,D gene,V gene,CDR3 protein,CDR3 DNA
TRBJ1-1,-,-,TRBV2,CASSERRGGTEAFF,TGTGCCAGCAGTGAAAGACGGGGAGGGACTGAAGCTTTCTTT
TRBJ2-1,-,-,TRBV5-4,CASSENYNEQFF,TGTGCCAGCAGCGAGAACTACAATGAGCAGTTCTTC
TRBJ2-3,-,-,TRBV2,CASSEDYRVTHGTDTQYF,TGTGCCAGCAGTGAAGACTACAGGGTCACCCACGGCACAGATACGCAGTATTTT
TRBJ1-2,-,TRBD1,TRBV10-3,CATLRTGGPSGYGYTF,TGTGCCACCCTGAGGACAGGGGGCCCGTCTGGCTATGGCTACACCTTC
TRBJ2-7,-,TRBD1,TRBV5-5,CASSGTGTGRNEQYF,TGTGCCAGCAGCGGAACCGGGACAGGGAGGAACGAGCAGTACTTC
TRBJ1-2,-,-,TRBV3-1/TRBV3-2,CASSGRHDLYGYTF,TGTGCCAGCAGCGGGAGACACGACCTCTATGGCTACACCTTC
TRBJ2-4,-,-,TRBV18,CASSPVSGANIQYF,TGTGCCAGCTCACCGGTTTCGGGTGCGAACATTCAGTACTTC
TRBJ2-3,-,TRBD2,TRBV2,CASRLPWLTSGPNSTDTQYF,TGTGCCAGCAGGCTCCCCTGGTTGACTAGCGGGCCCAACAGCACAGATACGCAGTATTTT
TRBJ1-1,-,-,TRBV6-6,CAGGVMNTEAFF,TGTGCCGGCGGGGTAATGAACACTGAAGCTTTCTTT
TRBJ2-5,once,-,TRBV2,CASSSGPGETQYF,TGTGCCAGCAGCAGCGGGCCTGGAGAGACCCAGTACTTC
TRBJ1-5,-,-,TRBV6-2/TRBV6-3,CASSLGGVRGLQPQHF,TGTGCCAGCAGCCTGGGTGGAGTAAGAGGGCTTCAGCCCCAGCATTTT
TRBJ2-7,once,TRBD2,TRBV20-1,CSASRTSGWYEQYF,TGCAGTGCTAGTAGGACTAGCGGGTGGTACGAGCAGTACTTC
TRBJ1-2,-,-,TRBV9,CASSINTGNGYTF,TGTGCCAGCAGCATAAATACAGGGAATGGCTACACCTTC
TRBJ1-1,-,TRBD1,TRBV15,CATSRDIGTGILNTEAFF,TGTGCCACCAGCAGAGACATTGGGACAGGGATCCTGAACACTGAAGCTTTCTTT
TRBJ1-1,-,TRBD1,TRBV27,CASSLWAGGGGTEAFF,TGTGCCAGCAGTTTGTGGGCAGGGGGCGGAGGAACTGAAGCTTTCTTT
TRBJ2-7,-,TRBD1,TRBV11-2,CASSPNLATGTYEQYF,TGTGCCAGCAGCCCCAATCTCGCGACAGGGACCTACGAGCAGTACTTC
TRBJ1-1,once,-,TRBV12-5,CASLMGGTEAFF,TGTGCTAGTCTGATGGGGGGGACTGAAGCTTTCTTT
TRBJ2-7,-,TRBD2,TRBV5-4,CASSYTSEEQYF,TGTGCCAGCAGTTATACTAGCGAAGAGCAGTACTTC
TRBJ1-6,-,-,TRBV6-6,CASGRTVSSYNSPLHF,TGTGCCAGCGGCCGGACAGTAAGCTCCTATAATTCACCCCTCCACTTT
TRBJ1-2,-,TRBD1,TRBV2,CASRGPGGGPGYTF,TGTGCCAGCAGAGGTCCAGGGGGCGGTCCTGGCTACACCTTC
TRBJ2-3,-,TRBD2,TRBV30,CAWSVLAATDTQYF,TGTGCCTGGAGTGTACTAGCGGCCACAGATACGCAGTATTTT
TRBJ1-3,once,-,TRBV30,CAWSVRWGPGNTIYF,TGTGCCTGGAGTGTAAGGTGGGGGCCTGGAAACACCATATATTTT
TRBJ1-6,-,TRBD1,TRBV3-1/TRBV3-2,CASSQGDRDNSPLHF,TGTGCCAGCAGCCAAGGAGACAGGGATAATTCACCCCTCCACTTT
TRBJ1-4,-,TRBD1,TRBV19,CASSGRTGGSEKLFF,TGTGCCAGTAGTGGGAGGACAGGGGGAAGTGAAAAACTGTTTTTT
TRBJ2-5,-,TRBD2,TRBV7-9,CASTPPLRGGETQYF,TGTGCCAGCACTCCCCCCCTGCGCGGGGGGGAGACCCAGTACTTC
TRBJ2-7,-,-,TRBV30,CATGTYEQYF,TGTGCGACGGGTACCTACGAGCAGTACTTC
TRBJ2-7,-,-,TRBV10-3,CAISESYSPYEQYF,TGTGCCATCAGTGAGTCCTACAGTCCCTACGAGCAGTACTTC
TRBJ2-3,-,-,TRBV5-1,CASSTGGPTDTQYF,TGCGCCAGCAGCACGGGGGGCCCCACAGATACGCAGTATTTT
TRBJ2-2,-,TRBD1,TRBV11-2,CASSLVSLRGPTGELFF,TGTGCCAGCAGCTTAGTTAGTTTGAGGGGGCCCACCGGGGAGCTGTTTTTT
TRBJ1-4,once,TRBD1,TRBV2,CASSDQTGENEKLFF,TGTGCCAGCAGCGATCAGACAGGGGAAAATGAAAAACTGTTTTTT
TRBJ2-1,-,-,TRBV5-1,CASSLGTSGGYEQFF,TGCGCCAGCAGCTTGGGGACCTCAGGCGGGTATGAGCAGTTCTTC
TRBJ2-1,-,-,TRBV5-1,CASSAGANYNEQFF,TGCGCCAGCAGTGCGGGGGCCAACTACAATGAGCAGTTCTTC
TRBJ1-4,-,-,TRBV11-2,CASSLGGEKLFF,TGTGCCAGCAGCTTAGGCGGCGAAAAACTGTTTTTT
TRBJ2-7,-,TRBD2,TRBV9,CASSDPRGGFYEQYF,TGTGCCAGCAGCGACCCCCGGGGGGGCTTCTACGAGCAGTACTTC
TRBJ2-4,-,-,TRBV30,CAWRSVEVAKNIQYF,TGTGCCTGGAGATCTGTTGAGGTAGCCAAAAACATTCAGTACTTC
TRBJ1-4,-,-,TRBV3-1/TRBV3-2,CASSQRRRNEKLFF,TGTGCCAGCAGCCAACGGAGGCGTAATGAAAAACTGTTTTTT
TRBJ1-4,-,TRBD1,TRBV7-8,CASSPRPGQSDEKLFF,TGTGCCAGCAGCCCACGCCCGGGACAGAGCGATGAAAAACTGTTTTTT
TRBJ2-5,-,TRBD1,TRBV19,CAAGGTGWETQYF,TGTGCCGCAGGGGGGACAGGTTGGGAGACCCAGTACTTC
TRBJ1-3,-,-,TRBV30,CAWSAQVANTIYF,TGTGCCTGGAGTGCTCAGGTTGCAAACACCATATATTTT
TRBJ1-3,once,-,TRBV5-6,CASSRDSGNTIYF,TGTGCCAGCAGCCGGGACTCTGGAAACACCATATATTTT
TRBJ1-2,-,TRBD1,TRBV6-5,CASSRDRGNYGYTF,TGTGCCAGCAGTCGGGACAGGGGAAACTATGGCTACACCTTC
TRBJ1-5,-,TRBD1,TRBV29-1,CSVASAGQLEPQHF,TGCAGCGTTGCCAGTGCGGGACAGCTTGAGCCCCAGCATTTT
TRBJ2-3,-,TRBD2,TRBV5-6,CASSSGTSGFDTQYF,TGTGCCAGCAGCTCCGGGACTAGCGGGTTTGATACGCAGTATTTT